The source of this T cell receptor (beta chain) is a study of identical twins. This clonotype has a handful of counts. All donors were healthy Caucasians. The authors used template switching to add a universal primer site and gave cDNA unique molecular identifiers. TCRdb processed the 5' RACE reads anew with MiXCR; each CDR3 protein has one entry. Here the sample spans under 300,000 distinct CDR3 sequences, 9.5% to 15% being singletons. The data also belong to a second study, concerning yellow fever vaccine responses in identical twins.

Sequencing input: memory (CD45RO+) T cells sorted from blood. This sequence was found in a woman aged 18-35 years in good health.

In nucleotides, the CDR3 is TGTGCCAGCAGTGGACAGAATCGGGACACCGGGGAGCTGTTTTTT. It codes for CASSGQNRDTGELFF. This sequence joins TRBV2 and TRBJ2-2; weak D call: TRBD1 (5 bases). CDR1 and CDR2 from the germline V gene are SNHLY and FYNNEI. The CDR3 extends over 15 amino acids. Trimming took off 4 bases at V and 3 bases at J, with 12 bases between the two ends. The full variable domain, its missing parts supplied by reference TRBV2 and TRBJ2-2, is EPEVTQTPSHQVTQMGQEVILRCVPISNHLYFYWYRQILGQKVEFLVSFYNNEISEKSEIFDDQFSVERPDGSNFTLKIRSTKLEDSAMYFCASSGQNRDTGELFFGEGSRLTVL.